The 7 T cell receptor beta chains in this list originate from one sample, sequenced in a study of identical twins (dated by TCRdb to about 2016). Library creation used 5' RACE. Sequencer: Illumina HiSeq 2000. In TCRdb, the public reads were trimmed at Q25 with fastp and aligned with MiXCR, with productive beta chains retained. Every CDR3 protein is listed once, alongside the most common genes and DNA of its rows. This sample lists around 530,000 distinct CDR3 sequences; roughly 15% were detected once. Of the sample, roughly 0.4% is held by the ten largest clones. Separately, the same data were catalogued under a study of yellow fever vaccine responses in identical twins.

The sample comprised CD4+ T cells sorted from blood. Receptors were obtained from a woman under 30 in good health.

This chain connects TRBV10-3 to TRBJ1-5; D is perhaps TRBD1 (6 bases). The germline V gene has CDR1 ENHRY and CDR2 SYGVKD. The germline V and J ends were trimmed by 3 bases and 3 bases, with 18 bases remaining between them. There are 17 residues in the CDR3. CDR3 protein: CAISDHGQIRSNQPQHF. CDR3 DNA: TGTGCCATCAGTGACCACGGACAGATTCGTTCCAATCAGCCCCAGCATTTT.

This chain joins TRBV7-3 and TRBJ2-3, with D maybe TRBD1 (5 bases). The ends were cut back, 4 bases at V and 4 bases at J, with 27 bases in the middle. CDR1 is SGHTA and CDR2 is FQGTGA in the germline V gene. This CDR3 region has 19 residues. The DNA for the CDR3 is TGTGCCAGCAGCTCTCCCCCCACTGGGGCTAACGAAGGTTCAGATACGCAGTATTTT. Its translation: CASSSPPTGANEGSDTQYF.

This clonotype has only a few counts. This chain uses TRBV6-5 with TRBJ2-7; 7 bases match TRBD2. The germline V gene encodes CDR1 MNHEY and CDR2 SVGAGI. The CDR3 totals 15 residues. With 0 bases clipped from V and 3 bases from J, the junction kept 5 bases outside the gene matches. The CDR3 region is CASSYSAGVNYEQYF. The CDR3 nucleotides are TGTGCCAGCAGTTACTCGGCGGGGGTTAACTACGAGCAGTACTTC.

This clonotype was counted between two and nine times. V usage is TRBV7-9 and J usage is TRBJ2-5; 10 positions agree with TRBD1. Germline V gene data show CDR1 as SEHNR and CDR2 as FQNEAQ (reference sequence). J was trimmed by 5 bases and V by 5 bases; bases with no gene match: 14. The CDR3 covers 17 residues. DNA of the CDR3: TGTGCCAGCAGCCTAGGCGGGGACAGGGGTAATCCGGAGACCCAGTACTTC. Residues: CASSLGGDRGNPETQYF.

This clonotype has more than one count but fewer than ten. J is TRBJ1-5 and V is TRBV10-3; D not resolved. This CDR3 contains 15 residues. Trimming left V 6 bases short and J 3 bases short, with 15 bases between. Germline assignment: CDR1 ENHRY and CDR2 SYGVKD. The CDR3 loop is CAIRKGGGDNQPQHF. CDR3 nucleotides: TGTGCCATCAGAAAGGGAGGCGGCGACAATCAGCCCCAGCATTTT.

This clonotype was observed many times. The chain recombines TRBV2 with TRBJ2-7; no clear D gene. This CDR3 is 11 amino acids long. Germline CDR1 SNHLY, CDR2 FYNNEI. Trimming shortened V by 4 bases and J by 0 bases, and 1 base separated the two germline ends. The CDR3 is CASSVSYEQYF. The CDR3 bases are TGTGCCAGCAGTGTCTCCTACGAGCAGTACTTC.

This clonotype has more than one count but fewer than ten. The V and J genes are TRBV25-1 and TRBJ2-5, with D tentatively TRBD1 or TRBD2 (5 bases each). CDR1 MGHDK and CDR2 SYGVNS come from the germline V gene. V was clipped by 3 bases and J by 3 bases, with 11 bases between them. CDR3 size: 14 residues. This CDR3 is CASSEGRIKETQYF. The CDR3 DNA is TGTGCCAGCAGTGAGGGACGGATAAAAGAGACCCAGTACTTC.